Below, 15 T cell receptor beta chains from the same sample are listed, as sequenced in a study of T cell responses to AZD1222 COVID-19 vaccine. This table comes from immunoSEQ multiplex PCR, and its TCRdb copy is limited to in-frame clones, with some not included. The table has over 95,000 clones, 70% to 90% seen once. Sequences were derived from peripheral blood, sampled on day 0 of AZD1222 vaccination. All receptors come from an adult in good health.

A single count supports this clone. This rearrangement joins TRBV6-5 to TRBJ2-6, with D maybe TRBD1 (5 bases). Germline CDR1 reads MNHEY; CDR2 reads SVGAGI. The V gene lost 6 bases and the J gene lost 2 bases, with 11 bases spanning the gap. The CDR3 covers 15 residues. The CDR3 reads CASSLDKAGANVLTF. The CDR3, as DNA: TGTGCCAGCAGCCTGGACAAGGCTGGGGCCAACGTCCTGACTTTC.

In DNA form, the CDR3 reads TGTGCCAGCAGCCCTACCCAGGGTACTAGGGCCAAAAACATTCAGTACTTC. It encodes CASSPTQGTRAKNIQYF. V and J are TRBV6-2 or TRBV6-3 and TRBJ2-4; tentatively, D is TRBD1 or TRBD2 (5 bases each). This CDR3 has 17 amino acids. The germline V gene encodes CDR1 MNHEY and CDR2 SVGEGT. The ends were cut back, 6 bases at V and 1 base at J, with 19 bases in the middle.

The chain combines TRBV11-3 with TRBJ1-6, with a possible D match to TRBD1 (5 bases). This CDR3 region has 14 residues. The V end was cut by 2 bases, the J end by 7 bases, with 9 bases between. The germline V gene encodes CDR1 SGHNT and CDR2 YENEEA. The CDR3 nucleotides are TGTGCCAGCAGCTTATCGTCAGGGAATTCACCCCTCCACTTT. This sequence encodes CASSLSSGNSPLHF.

Regarding this clone: One end of the junction is discordant with germline, which a read error may explain. The gene calls are TRBV24-1 and TRBJ2-3; a weak D match, TRBD1 (6 bases). This CDR3 spans 18 amino acids. Germline lookup yields CDR1 KGHDR and CDR2 SFDVKD. The CDR3 nucleotides read TGTGCCACCAGTGCTTTGAGGGACACCGGCTTTAGCACAGATACGCAGTATTTT. As protein: CATSALRDTGFSTDTQYF.

The genes are TRBV6-5 and TRBJ1-1, with D possibly being TRBD1 (6 bases). The V and J ends lost 7 bases and 5 bases respectively, with 17 bases between them. CDR1 is MNHEY and CDR2 is SVGAGI in the germline V gene. The CDR3 sequence is 14 residues long. The CDR3 loop reads CASTRQDPGTEAFF. In nucleotides, the CDR3 is TGTGCCAGCACCCGACAGGACCCAGGTACTGAAGCTTTCTTT.

DNA for the CDR3: TGCGCCAGCACGACTAGCGGGGGGGCCGGGGAGCAGTTCTTC. It specifies CASTTSGGAGEQFF. J is TRBJ2-1 and V is TRBV10-2; 14 nucleotides align to TRBD2. The CDR3 is made up of 14 amino acids. V lost 7 bases and J lost 10; bases outside the gene matches: 6. The germline CDR1 and CDR2 sequences are WSHSY and SAAADI.

The chain has TRBV7-9 and TRBJ2-1; 9 bases fit TRBD2. The CDR3 has 13 amino acids. CDR1 is SEHNR and CDR2 is FQNEAQ in the germline V gene (reference sequence). Germline trimming cut 7 bases from V and 10 bases from J; bases unmatched to any gene: 8. DNA of the CDR3: TGTGCCAGCACCCCCGGGACTAGCTTGGAGCAGTTCTTC. This gives the protein CASTPGTSLEQFF.

This clone was seen a few times. The chain recombines TRBV19 with TRBJ1-1; D uncertain. This CDR3 is 14 amino acids long. Trimming removed 7 bases at V and 0 bases at J, with 12 bases between. Germline V gene data show CDR1 as LNHDA and CDR2 as SQIVND (reference sequence). In DNA form, the CDR3 reads TGTGCCAGTAAGAGGGTTGGGATGAACACTGAAGCTTTCTTT. Translation gives CASKRVGMNTEAFF.

The chain couples TRBV2 to TRBJ1-1, with D hard to call. With 4 bases removed from V and 0 bases from J, the gap between germline ends came to 12 bases. The CDR3 spans 15 residues. CDR1 is SNHLY, CDR2 FYNNEI, per germline. CDR3 in DNA: TGTGCCAGCAGTGGGGGTGGAGGGCTGAACACTGAAGCTTTCTTT. Its translation is CASSGGGGLNTEAFF.

The chain employs TRBV7-3 and TRBJ1-4; D possibly corresponds to TRBD1 (5 bases). Trimming removed 2 bases at V and 5 bases at J, with 9 bases between. Germline CDR1 is SGHTA and CDR2 is FQGTGA. The CDR3 length is 14 residues. For the CDR3, the DNA is TGTGCCAGCAGCTTACAGGGCTTAAATGAAAAACTGTTTTTT. It codes for CASSLQGLNEKLFF.

Notes on this clone: A junction boundary mismatches the germline segment, possibly from a read error. This chain joins TRBV12-3 or TRBV12-4 and TRBJ1-2; D is unresolved. The CDR3 is 13 residues long. CDR3 DNA sequence: TGTGCCAGCAGTTTTATTGGCCTACCAGTTGATGGCTTC. It specifies CASSFIGLPVDGF.

At least ten counts were recorded for this clone. The gene calls are TRBV6-1 and TRBJ2-3; 10 bases line up with TRBD2. V was clipped by 3 bases and J by 1 base; unmatched bases: 7. Germline V gives CDR1 MNHNS, CDR2 SASEGT. CDR3 length: 17 amino acids. The DNA for the CDR3 is TGTGCCAGCAGTGACTTTATAGCGGGGGGCGGCACAGATACGCAGTATTTT. Translating it yields CASSDFIAGGGTDTQYF.

The gene calls are TRBV29-1 and TRBJ2-3; TRBD1 might be the D (6 bases). The germline gives CDR1 SQVTM, CDR2 ANQGSEA. The V end was cut by 4 bases, the J end by 5 bases, with 10 bases between. This CDR3 region has 12 residues. The CDR3 is CSVGQVVDTQYF. The CDR3 nucleotides are TGCAGCGTTGGACAGGTTGTAGATACGCAGTATTTT.

The chain has TRBV6-1 and TRBJ1-4, with D unclear. Germline V gives CDR1 MNHNS, CDR2 SASEGT. The CDR3 is 16 residues long. V was shortened by 4 bases and J by 0 bases, with 12 bases between the two germline ends. The CDR3: CASSARTGSTNEKLFF. CDR3 nucleotides: TGTGCCAGCAGTGCGAGGACGGGTTCAACTAATGAAAAACTGTTTTTT.

V usage is TRBV2 and J usage is TRBJ1-2; D uncertain. The V end lost 8 bases, the J end lost 4 bases, and 14 bases lay between the germline ends. This CDR3 has 13 residues. Germline CDR1 reads SNHLY; CDR2 reads FYNNEI. CDR3 sequence reads: CASHRGGPYGYTF. CDR3 bases: TGTGCCAGCCATCGCGGAGGCCCCTATGGCTACACCTTC. Variable domain in full (rest from reference TRBV2 and TRBJ1-2): EPEVTQTPSHQVTQMGQEVILRCVPISNHLYFYWYRQILGQKVEFLVSFYNNEISEKSEIFDDQFSVERPDGSNFTLKIRSTKLEDSAMYFCASHRGGPYGYTFGSGTRLTVV.